Following are 25 T cell receptor beta chains from one sample sequenced in a study of CD8 T cells in ankylosing spondylitis. From the 5' RACE reads, TCRdb called clonotypes with MiXCR, one entry per CDR3 protein. The sample yields about 450,000 distinct CDR3 sequences, roughly a quarter seen once. Their antigen targets remain unknown. General study results and limits: What seemed typical of ankylosing spondylitis blood was a TCR beta motif built from roughly 8 highly homologous variants.

Sequences were obtained from blood, either unsorted or a sorted T cell fraction (not recorded which). The receptors stem from a male donor with ankylosing spondylitis.

The chain couples TRBV20-1 to TRBJ2-2; possibly TRBD2 for D (7 bases). The V and J ends lost 0 bases and 3 bases respectively, with 14 bases between them. Germline CDR1 and CDR2: DFQATT and SNEGSKA (reference sequence). The CDR3 has 16 amino acids. The CDR3 here is CSARDIREGDTGELFF. The DNA of the CDR3 is TGCAGTGCTAGAGATATCAGGGAGGGGGACACCGGGGAGCTGTTTTTT.

This clonotype was picked up one time. The chain employs TRBV20-1 and TRBJ2-1; 7 bases agree with TRBD2. The CDR3 length is 17 residues. From germline, CDR1 is DFQATT and CDR2 SNEGSKA (reference sequence). The V segment lost 0 bases and the J segment 1 base; nucleotides outside the gene matches: 9. CDR3 residues: CSARDLLGGSSYNEQFF. CDR3 coding DNA: TGCAGTGCTAGAGATCTATTAGGCGGGAGTTCCTACAATGAGCAGTTCTTC.

This clonotype was detected many times. The chain recombines TRBV3-1 with TRBJ2-5; the D gene is possibly TRBD1 (6 bases). There are 15 residues in the CDR3. Trimming removed 3 bases from V and 2 bases from J, with 13 bases in between. CDR1 and CDR2 (germline): LGHDT, YNNKEL (reference sequence). The CDR3 DNA follows: TGTGCCAGCAGCCACTATGTACAGGGTCAAGAGACCCAGTACTTC. Its protein is CASSHYVQGQETQYF.

This clonotype turned up a few times. This chain connects TRBV7-2 to TRBJ2-7; no clear D gene. Trimming took 5 bases from V and 1 from J, leaving 12 bases between them. CDR1 is SGHTA, CDR2 FQGNSA, per germline. The length of the CDR3 is 14 residues. CDR3 loop: CASSHVGWSYEQYF. The DNA of the CDR3 is TGTGCCAGCAGCCATGTCGGGTGGTCCTACGAGCAGTACTTC.

The rearrangement uses TRBV12-3 or TRBV12-4 and TRBJ1-1; no definite D call. The CDR3 has 13 residues. V was trimmed by 7 bases and J by 7 bases, leaving 16 bases between them. CDR3 nucleotide sequence: TGTGCCAGCACCCCCCAGCGAACGGGTGAAGCTTTCTTT. The encoded protein is CASTPQRTGEAFF.

The chain uses TRBV20-1 and TRBJ2-1; D call uncertain. Trimming pared 2 bases from V and 6 bases from J, leaving 14 bases between. CDR1 and CDR2 (germline): DFQATT, SNEGSKA (reference sequence). The CDR3 length is 14 residues. Written as DNA, the CDR3 is TGCAGTGCTAGAAGACCCCAGCACCCCAATGAGCAGTTCTTC. Residues: CSARRPQHPNEQFF.

The chain combines TRBV6-1 with TRBJ2-2; the D gene is possibly TRBD2 (5 bases). Germline V CDR1 and CDR2: MNHNS, SASEGT. Trimming stripped 2 bases from V and 6 bases from J, with 10 bases between. There are 14 residues in the CDR3. CDR3 amino acids: CASSESRAAGELFF. CDR3 coding DNA: TGTGCCAGCAGTGAATCGAGGGCGGCCGGGGAGCTGTTTTTT.

The V call is TRBV20-1, the J call TRBJ1-1; tentatively, D is TRBD1 (5 bases). The CDR3 runs 14 residues. Trimming removed 3 bases at V and 4 bases at J, with 15 bases between. CDR1 is DFQATT and CDR2 is SNEGSKA in the germline V gene (reference sequence). CDR3 sequence: CSARLKGFRTEAFF. In DNA form, the CDR3 reads TGCAGTGCTAGGCTCAAGGGGTTTCGCACTGAAGCTTTCTTT.

This clonotype turned up a few times. This chain links TRBV5-1 with TRBJ1-2; D remains ambiguous. The germline gives CDR1 SGHRS, CDR2 YFSETQ. The CDR3 loop spans 11 amino acids. Trimming cost V 0 bases and J 7 bases, with 4 bases left between them. The CDR3 nucleotides are TGCGCCAGCAGCTTGGATGGTGGCTACACCTTC. This sequence encodes CASSLDGGYTF. The full variable domain, completed using reference TRBV5-1 and TRBJ1-2, is KAGVTQTPRYLIKTRGQQVTLSCSPISGHRSVSWYQQTPGQGLQFLFEYFSETQRNKGNFPGRFSGRQFSNSRSEMNVSTLELGDSALYLCASSLDGGYTFGSGTRLTVV.

The rearrangement links TRBV18 to TRBJ2-7; possibly TRBD1 for D (5 bases). V was cut by 3 bases and J by 5 bases, with 14 bases left in between. The length of the CDR3 is 14 residues. CDR1 is KGHSH, CDR2 LQKENI, per germline. The CDR3, as DNA: TGTGCCAGCTCACCTGGACAAAGCCTCGACGAGCAGTACTTC. Its translation is CASSPGQSLDEQYF. Variable domain in full (rest from reference TRBV18 and TRBJ2-7): NAGVMQNPRHLVRRRGQEARLRCSPMKGHSHVYWYRQLPEEGLKFMVYLQKENIIDESGMPKERFSAEFPKEGPSILRIQQVVRGDSAAYFCASSPGQSLDEQYFGPGTRLTVT.

At least ten counts were recorded for this clonotype. The chain carries TRBV12-3 or TRBV12-4 and TRBJ1-5, with D tentatively TRBD1 (5 bases). The V gene lost 6 bases and the J gene lost 5 bases, with 17 bases spanning the gap. The CDR3 is made up of 15 amino acids. CDR3 residues: CASSPDGGDDQPQHF. As DNA, the CDR3 is TGTGCCAGCAGCCCTGATGGGGGGGACGATCAGCCCCAGCATTTT.

V usage is TRBV5-1 and J usage is TRBJ2-1; D possibly corresponds to TRBD2 (5 bases). The CDR3 consists of 16 residues. The V end was cut by 3 bases, the J end by 4 bases, with 17 bases between. The germline gives CDR1 SGHRS, CDR2 YFSETQ. CDR3 sequence (DNA): TGCGCCAGCAGCTCGATCTTAGCGAGAGTGTACAATGAGCAGTTCTTC. It encodes CASSSILARVYNEQFF.

The CDR3, as DNA: TGCGCCAGCAGCTTGGCGCCGCTAGGACAGTTAAACACTGAAGCTTTCTTT. Translated: CASSLAPLGQLNTEAFF. V usage is TRBV5-1 and J usage is TRBJ1-1; D possibly corresponds to TRBD1 (6 bases). From germline, CDR1 is SGHRS and CDR2 YFSETQ. Trimming removed 0 bases from V and 2 bases from J, with 17 bases in between. The CDR3 has 17 amino acids.

Notes on this clonotype: A read error may account for a junction end that differs from germline. The rearrangement uses TRBV20-1 and TRBJ2-3; 10 bases are a match to TRBD2. There are 17 residues in the CDR3. Germline V CDR1 and CDR2: DFQATT, SNEGSKA (reference sequence). The CDR3 here is CCARDLAGAPSTDTQYF. CDR3 nucleotide sequence: TGCTGTGCTAGAGATCTAGCGGGAGCGCCTAGCACAGATACGCAGTATTTT.

This clonotype was seen a handful of times. The J gene is TRBJ1-1, the V gene TRBV12-3 or TRBV12-4, with 7 bases identical to TRBD1. The CDR3 is made up of 14 amino acids. Trimming cost V 4 bases and J 2 bases; bases outside gene matches: 4. This CDR3 reads CASSSRDSNTEAFF. The CDR3, as DNA: TGTGCCAGCAGTTCACGGGACAGTAACACTGAAGCTTTCTTT.

This chain links TRBV5-1 with TRBJ1-2, with D tentatively TRBD1 (6 bases). Trimming cost V 5 bases and J 1 base, with 12 bases left between them. The germline V gene encodes CDR1 SGHRS and CDR2 YFSETQ. This CDR3 is built from 14 residues. In DNA, the CDR3 is TGCGCCAGCAGACCACAGGGAATTAACTATGGCTACACCTTC. It translates to CASRPQGINYGYTF.

The chain is built from TRBV5-1 and TRBJ2-5; 9 bases map to TRBD1. The junction had 9 bases not matched to a gene; V was cut back by 7 bases and J by 2 bases. Per the germline V gene, CDR1 is SGHRS and CDR2 is YFSETQ. The CDR3 has 15 amino acids. The DNA for the CDR3 is TGCGCCAGCTGCCTCATGGGGACAGGGCAAGAGACCCAGTACTTC. Protein product: CASCLMGTGQETQYF.

The gene calls are TRBV20-1 and TRBJ2-1, with a weak D call TRBD2 (6 bases). V lost 3 bases and J 3 bases, leaving 12 bases between the germline ends. The CDR3 contains 14 residues. CDR1 and CDR2 (germline): DFQATT, SNEGSKA (reference sequence). The CDR3 loop is CSASARLGYNEQFF. CDR3 coding DNA: TGCAGTGCTAGCGCTAGACTAGGCTACAATGAGCAGTTCTTC.

This clonotype was counted between two and nine times. V usage is TRBV6-1 and J usage is TRBJ2-7, with D possibly called TRBD1 or TRBD2 (6 bases each). This CDR3 contains 15 residues. The V end was cut by 5 bases, the J end by 0 bases, with 14 bases between. Germline lookup yields CDR1 MNHNS and CDR2 SASEGT. The CDR3: CASSISGGGSYEQYV. In nucleotides, the CDR3 is TGTGCCAGCAGTATAAGCGGAGGGGGCTCCTACGAGCAGTACGTC.

The chain joins TRBV6-1 to TRBJ2-1, with D possibly matching TRBD2 (5 bases). The germline gives CDR1 MNHNS, CDR2 SASEGT. The CDR3 runs 18 residues. V gave up 6 bases and J gave up 0 bases, with 21 bases separating them. The CDR3 protein is CASSPVGQAGGSYNEQFF. The CDR3 nucleotides read TGTGCCAGCAGCCCCGTCGGCCAGGCGGGCGGCTCCTACAATGAGCAGTTCTTC.

This clonotype occurred a few times. The chain carries TRBV27 and TRBJ2-2; 7 bases are a match to TRBD1. Germline loops: CDR1 MNHEY, CDR2 SMNVEV (reference sequence). The CDR3 is made up of 16 amino acids. The trim removed 2 bases at V and 3 bases at J, leaving 6 bases unmatched. CDR3 DNA sequence: TGTGCCAGCAGTTTAGTCCCCAGGGGGTACACCGGGGAGCTGTTTTTT. Its translation: CASSLVPRGYTGELFF.

This clonotype was counted between two and nine times. V gene TRBV29-1 combines with J gene TRBJ1-5, with D maybe TRBD1 (5 bases). The CDR3 is 14 amino acids. The V gene's germline CDR1 is SQVTM and CDR2 ANQGSEA. Trimming took off 4 bases at V and 0 bases at J, with 10 bases between the two ends. Here the CDR3 reads CSVVGEDSNQPQHF. CDR3 sequence (DNA): TGCAGCGTTGTAGGGGAGGATAGCAATCAGCCCCAGCATTTT.

This chain connects TRBV5-5 to TRBJ2-3; D unresolved. V was shortened by 0 bases and J by 5 bases, with 10 bases between the two germline ends. CDR3 length: 14 residues. Germline CDR1 SGHKS, CDR2 YYEKEE (reference sequence). The CDR3 is CASSLEQHLDTQYF. The DNA for the CDR3 is TGTGCCAGCAGCTTGGAACAGCATCTAGATACGCAGTATTTT.

The rearrangement uses TRBV5-5 and TRBJ1-2; D gene uncertain. Trimming removed 0 bases from V and 4 bases from J, with 13 bases in between. Per the germline V gene, CDR1 is SGHKS and CDR2 is YYEKEE (reference sequence). This CDR3 has 15 residues. The CDR3 here is CASSLVVGKGYGYTF. The CDR3 DNA reads as TGTGCCAGCAGCTTGGTGGTAGGGAAGGGCTATGGCTACACCTTC.

V gene TRBV11-2 combines with J gene TRBJ2-3, with a weak D call TRBD2 (6 bases). Looked up from germline, CDR1 is SGHAT and CDR2 is FQNNGV. The germline V and J ends were trimmed by 2 bases and 6 bases, with 15 bases remaining between them. The length of the CDR3 is 15 residues. CDR3 nucleotides: TGTGCCAGCAGCTTAACCCGACTAGTTGCCGATACGCAGTATTTT. Translating gives CASSLTRLVADTQYF.